This is a list of T cell receptor beta chains from one sample in a study of T-cell reconstitution after alpha-beta-depleted transplantation in children. TCRdb called the PCR reads again in MiXCR, with one record for every CDR3 protein. The data hold almost 400,000 distinct CDR3 sequences, with roughly 20% observed a single time. The specimen was PBMCs from the stem cell graft donor, collected from the stem cell graft. Every receptor here comes from a human donor who donated a stem cell graft to a child with acute myeloid leukemia. Both conserved end residues are part of each CDR3. D genes are given only for firm matches. Clone sizes are given selectively: once, few, many, or a class where the clone is expanded.

clone_size	v_call	cdr3_length	j_call	d_call	cdr3_aa	cdr3_nt
-	TRBV12-3/TRBV12-4	16	TRBJ1-2	-	CASTTTSGGGGYGYTF	TGTGCCAGCACCACCACCTCAGGAGGGGGAGGATATGGCTACACCTTC
-	TRBV29-1	12	TRBJ1-1	-	CSVGRADTEAFF	TGCAGCGTTGGTAGGGCAGACACTGAAGCTTTCTTT
-	TRBV9	19	TRBJ2-1	-	CASSGQGGGGRFSYNEQFF	TGTGCCAGCAGCGGTCAGGGGGGAGGGGGTAGATTCTCCTACAATGAGCAGTTCTTC
-	TRBV7-8	14	TRBJ2-7	-	CASSLALAQGPPSF	TGTGCCAGCAGCTTAGCGCTGGCTCAGGGGCCACCAAGCTTC
-	TRBV5-1	20	TRBJ2-1	TRBD2	CASSLIGPGTSGSSYNEQFF	TGCGCCAGCAGCTTGATAGGACCCGGGACTAGCGGGAGCTCCTACAATGAGCAGTTCTTC
many	TRBV20-1	14	TRBJ1-2	-	CSARNRVANYGYTF	TGCAGTGCTAGGAACAGGGTGGCTAACTATGGCTACACCTTC
many	TRBV20-1	14	TRBJ2-3	TRBD2	CSVPGLVSTDTQYF	TGCAGTGTTCCTGGACTAGTAAGCACAGATACGCAGTATTTT
-	TRBV11-3	15	TRBJ2-7	-	CASSLASASIYEQYF	TGTGCCAGCAGCTTAGCGTCTGCCTCCATCTACGAGCAGTACTTC
once	TRBV10-2	13	TRBJ2-7	TRBD2	CASSLPGGKEQYF	TGCGCCAGCAGCCTCCCGGGGGGGAAGGAGCAGTACTTC
-	TRBV5-1	15	TRBJ2-1	-	CASSFVNSYRDEQFF	TGCGCCAGCAGCTTCGTTAACAGCTACAGGGATGAGCAGTTCTTC
-	TRBV5-1	11	TRBJ2-1	-	CASSLTYEQFF	TGCGCCAGCAGCTTAACATATGAGCAGTTCTTC
many	TRBV20-1	14	TRBJ2-1	-	CSARSSSSYNEQFF	TGCAGTGCTAGATCCTCTAGCTCCTACAATGAGCAGTTCTTC
-	TRBV20-1	16	TRBJ2-7	-	CSARSDSLRGGYEQYF	TGCAGTGCTAGATCCGACTCGCTCCGAGGGGGCTACGAGCAGTACTTC
-	TRBV12-3/TRBV12-4	14	TRBJ1-2	-	CASSLGPSRAGYTF	TGTGCCAGCAGCCTCGGACCAAGTAGGGCTGGCTACACCTTC
once	TRBV5-1	15	TRBJ2-7	-	CASSLGPGRTYEQYF	TGCGCCAGCAGCTTGGGCCCGGGTAGAACCTACGAGCAGTACTTC
-	TRBV7-2	14	TRBJ2-5	-	CASSSWSYQETQYF	TGTGCCAGCAGCTCCTGGTCCTACCAAGAGACCCAGTACTTC
few	TRBV12-3/TRBV12-4	15	TRBJ1-2	-	CASSLDGEANYGYTF	TGTGCCAGCAGTTTAGATGGGGAAGCTAACTATGGCTACACCTTC
-	TRBV12-3/TRBV12-4	12	TRBJ2-4	-	CASRARGAIQYF	TGTGCCAGCCGGGCGAGGGGGGCCATTCAGTACTTC
many	TRBV29-1	13	TRBJ2-1	TRBD1	CSVDSAGGDEQFF	TGCAGCGTTGATTCCGCAGGGGGCGATGAGCAGTTCTTC
-	TRBV5-1	15	TRBJ2-3	-	CASSLIDSQVDTQYF	TGCGCCAGCAGCTTGATCGACTCACAGGTAGATACGCAGTATTTT
-	TRBV20-1	14	TRBJ2-5	TRBD1	CSARRDRGQETQYF	TGCAGTGCACGCCGGGACAGGGGACAAGAGACCCAGTACTTC
-	TRBV6-2/TRBV6-3	12	TRBJ2-7	-	CATGLQAHEQYF	TGTGCCACGGGACTTCAGGCCCACGAGCAGTACTTC
-	TRBV28	13	TRBJ2-5	-	CASSLRPQETQYF	TGTGCCAGCAGTTTGCGACCCCAAGAGACCCAGTACTTC
few	TRBV12-3/TRBV12-4	16	TRBJ1-5	TRBD1	CASSPRTGVSNQPQHF	TGTGCCAGCAGTCCTCGGACAGGTGTTAGCAATCAGCCCCAGCATTTT
many	TRBV4-2	15	TRBJ2-2	-	CASSQDETGTGELFF	TGTGCCAGCAGCCAAGACGAGACGGGCACCGGGGAGCTGTTTTTT
few	TRBV10-3	16	TRBJ2-2	-	CAISEIFREGTGELFF	TGTGCCATCAGTGAGATTTTTAGAGAAGGAACCGGGGAGCTGTTTTTT
once	TRBV20-1	14	TRBJ2-7	-	CSASNLPLSYEQYF	TGCAGTGCTAGTAACTTACCTCTCTCCTACGAGCAGTACTTC
many	TRBV29-1	13	TRBJ2-2	-	CSVAQGSPGELFF	TGCAGCGTTGCGCAGGGTAGCCCCGGGGAGCTGTTTTTT
many	TRBV20-1	16	TRBJ1-1	TRBD1	CSAMLSGGSVNTEAFF	TGCAGTGCTATGCTCTCAGGGGGCTCGGTGAACACTGAAGCTTTCTTT
-	TRBV7-2	15	TRBJ2-7	TRBD2	CASSRTSEISYEQYF	TGTGCCAGCAGCCGAACTAGCGAGATTTCCTACGAGCAGTACTTC
-	TRBV6-1	16	TRBJ2-3	TRBD2	CASSHLAGVGTDTQYF	TGTGCCAGCAGCCACCTAGCGGGAGTTGGGACAGATACGCAGTATTTT
-	TRBV20-1	13	TRBJ2-7	TRBD2	CSASSGRVFEQYF	TGCAGTGCTAGCTCCGGGAGGGTGTTCGAGCAGTACTTC
many	TRBV12-3/TRBV12-4	13	TRBJ2-2	-	CASSPRADGELFF	TGTGCCAGCAGTCCCAGGGCTGACGGGGAGCTGTTTTTT
-	TRBV3-1	15	TRBJ1-1	-	CASSRQGRSGTEAFF	TGTGCCAGCTCCAGGCAGGGCAGGAGTGGCACTGAAGCTTTCTTT
-	TRBV7-9	14	TRBJ2-7	-	CASSLSSSSYEQYF	TGTGCCAGCAGCTTGAGTAGCAGCTCTTACGAGCAGTACTTC
-	TRBV7-3	16	TRBJ2-2	-	CASSSRQMGNTGELFF	TGTGCCAGCAGCTCTCGACAGATGGGTAACACCGGGGAGCTGTTTTTT
many	TRBV29-1	11	TRBJ2-7	-	CSGGTPEEQYF	TGCAGCGGCGGGACACCGGAGGAGCAGTACTTC
few	TRBV12-3/TRBV12-4	14	TRBJ2-3	-	CASSFSLARDTQYF	TGTGCCAGCAGTTTCTCGCTAGCGAGAGATACGCAGTATTTT
-	TRBV20-1	15	TRBJ2-7	TRBD2	CSARGIASGPYEQYF	TGCAGTGCTAGAGGGATCGCTAGCGGCCCCTACGAGCAGTACTTC
-	TRBV29-1	15	TRBJ2-1	TRBD1	CSVNPRDRVYNEQFF	TGCAGCGTTAACCCTCGGGACAGGGTCTACAATGAGCAGTTCTTC
-	TRBV7-3	13	TRBJ2-7	-	CASSLGAAGEQYF	TGTGCCAGCAGCTTAGGGGCAGCGGGTGAGCAGTACTTC
many	TRBV29-1	12	TRBJ2-1	-	CSVGTLYNEQFF	TGCAGCGTCGGGACACTGTACAATGAGCAGTTCTTC
once	TRBV4-1	16	TRBJ2-7	TRBD1	CASSLDTGTGAYEQYF	TGCGCCAGCAGCCTGGACACCGGGACAGGTGCCTACGAGCAGTACTTC
-	TRBV7-6	16	TRBJ2-1	TRBD1	CASSLAGTGGRDEQFF	TGTGCCAGCAGCTTAGCCGGGACAGGGGGACGGGATGAGCAGTTCTTC
few	TRBV12-3/TRBV12-4	14	TRBJ2-7	TRBD1	CASSNNRGVHEQYF	TGTGCCAGCAGTAATAACAGGGGTGTTCACGAGCAGTACTTC
few	TRBV9	16	TRBJ2-1	TRBD2	CASSGLAGGSYNEQFF	TGTGCCAGCAGCGGACTAGCGGGCGGCTCCTACAATGAGCAGTTCTTC
-	TRBV7-2	13	TRBJ2-7	-	CASSLVFSDEQYF	TGTGCCAGCAGCTTAGTCTTTTCGGACGAGCAGTACTTC
-	TRBV20-1	12	TRBJ1-3	-	CSATGTGNTIYF	TGCAGTGCTACCGGGACTGGAAACACCATATATTTT
-	TRBV9	14	TRBJ1-4	TRBD1	CASSARTGFEKLFF	TGTGCCAGCAGCGCCCGGACAGGGTTTGAAAAACTGTTTTTT
-	TRBV24-1	15	TRBJ2-1	TRBD1	CATSEEDRDYNEQFF	TGTGCCACCAGTGAGGAGGACAGGGACTACAATGAGCAGTTCTTC
few	TRBV18	12	TRBJ2-7	TRBD1	CASSTSDRVRDF	TGTGCCAGCTCAACCTCGGACAGGGTGAGGGACTTC
-	TRBV12-3/TRBV12-4	17	TRBJ1-5	-	CASSPRGGGYSNQPQHF	TGTGCCAGCAGCCCCAGGGGCGGCGGATATAGCAATCAGCCCCAGCATTTT
-	TRBV29-1	14	TRBJ2-1	TRBD2	CSAGPSGTFAEQFF	TGCAGCGCAGGACCTAGCGGGACATTCGCCGAGCAGTTCTTC
-	TRBV6-5	15	TRBJ2-1	-	CASRTGYTGGGGQFF	TGTGCCAGCAGAACCGGGTACACTGGAGGGGGCGGGCAGTTCTTC
many	TRBV27	16	TRBJ2-7	-	CASSLSSAGFSYEQYF	TGTGCCAGCAGTTTATCGAGTGCAGGGTTTTCCTACGAGCAGTACTTC
-	TRBV7-2	15	TRBJ2-7	-	CASSLKGDVTYEQYF	TGTGCCAGCAGCTTAAAAGGCGATGTCACCTACGAGCAGTACTTC
once	TRBV2	14	TRBJ2-4	-	CASRAGIRVDIQYF	TGTGCCAGCAGGGCCGGGATAAGAGTAGACATTCAGTACTTC